This is a list of T cell receptor beta chains from one sample in a study of shared clonotypes between healthy human individuals. The protocol was immunoSEQ multiplex PCR, while the TCRdb copy is restricted to in-frame clones and leaves out a portion. The table records 650,000 to 800,000 clones, approximately 90% of them present only once. The sequencing sample was made of naive CD8+ T cells sorted from blood. Receptor source: a man aged 25 to 40 in good health. Each CDR3 is given with its conserved first and last residue. Fields, in order: V gene, J gene, CDR3 protein.

v_call: TRBV29-1
j_call: TRBJ2-1
cdr3_aa: CSVESTSGRAVNEQFF

v_call: TRBV7-9
j_call: TRBJ2-2
cdr3_aa: CASSPTGGELFF

v_call: TRBV15
j_call: TRBJ2-7
cdr3_aa: CATSRGQGSPYEQYF

v_call: TRBV5-1
j_call: TRBJ1-4
cdr3_aa: CASSSGDGDEKLFF

v_call: TRBV29-1
j_call: TRBJ2-5
cdr3_aa: CSVEVVGQEETQYF

v_call: TRBV7-6
j_call: TRBJ2-6
cdr3_aa: CASRKLLLTEAAGANVLTF

v_call: TRBV10-2
j_call: TRBJ2-1
cdr3_aa: CASTLAGGYNEQFF

v_call: TRBV27
j_call: TRBJ1-1
cdr3_aa: CASSFSRGDHEAFF

v_call: TRBV5-1
j_call: TRBJ2-7
cdr3_aa: CASSLAGGPSYEQYF

v_call: TRBV27
j_call: TRBJ2-3
cdr3_aa: CASSFGQTTDTQYF

v_call: TRBV27
j_call: TRBJ1-5
cdr3_aa: CASSLFARGDQPQHF

v_call: TRBV4-3
j_call: TRBJ2-1
cdr3_aa: CASSQWGRLAGGNEQFF

v_call: TRBV9
j_call: TRBJ2-7
cdr3_aa: CASSPLGFSYEQYF

v_call: TRBV27
j_call: NA
cdr3_aa: CASSPNSYEQYF

v_call: TRBV7-2
j_call: TRBJ2-1
cdr3_aa: CASSLGLGGEQFF

v_call: TRBV13
j_call: TRBJ2-7
cdr3_aa: CASSFGAGEQYF

v_call: TRBV15
j_call: TRBJ2-2
cdr3_aa: CATSRDRGFANTGELFF

v_call: TRBV7-9
j_call: TRBJ1-1
cdr3_aa: CASSPRDRGKYTEAFF

v_call: TRBV28
j_call: TRBJ2-5
cdr3_aa: CAIRLASRETQYF

v_call: TRBV7-6
j_call: TRBJ2-1
cdr3_aa: CASAKDRPSYNEQFF

v_call: TRBV14
j_call: TRBJ2-7
cdr3_aa: CASSIQPGYGEQYF

v_call: TRBV29-1
j_call: TRBJ2-3
cdr3_aa: CSVKEFIDTQYF

v_call: TRBV6-5
j_call: TRBJ1-1
cdr3_aa: CASSYSLGNTEAFF

v_call: TRBV5-8
j_call: TRBJ2-7
cdr3_aa: CASSLRQDSYEQYF

v_call: TRBV29-1
j_call: TRBJ1-1
cdr3_aa: CSALDRGLPEAFF

v_call: TRBV27
j_call: TRBJ2-5
cdr3_aa: CASSRAGREQETQYF

v_call: TRBV10-3
j_call: TRBJ2-1
cdr3_aa: CAISTGTSSRNEQFF

v_call: TRBV6-1
j_call: TRBJ2-1
cdr3_aa: CASSDDRGRPEQFF

v_call: TRBV5-5
j_call: TRBJ1-1
cdr3_aa: CASRSSWEWVTDTEAFF